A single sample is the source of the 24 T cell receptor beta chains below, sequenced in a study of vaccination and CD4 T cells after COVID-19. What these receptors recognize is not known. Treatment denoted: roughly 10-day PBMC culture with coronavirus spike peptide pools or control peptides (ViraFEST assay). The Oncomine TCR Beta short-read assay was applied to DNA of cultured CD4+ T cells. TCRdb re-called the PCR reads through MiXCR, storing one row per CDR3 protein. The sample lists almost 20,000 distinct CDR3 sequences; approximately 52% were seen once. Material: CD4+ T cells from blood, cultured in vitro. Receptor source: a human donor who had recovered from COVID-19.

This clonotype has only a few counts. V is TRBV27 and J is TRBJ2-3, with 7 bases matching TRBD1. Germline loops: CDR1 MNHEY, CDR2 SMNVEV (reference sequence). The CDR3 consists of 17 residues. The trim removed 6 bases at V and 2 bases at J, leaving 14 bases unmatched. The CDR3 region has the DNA TGTGCCAGCAGCCGCCTTCGGACAGGCCAAATCACAGATACGCAGTATTTT. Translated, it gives CASSRLRTGQITDTQYF.

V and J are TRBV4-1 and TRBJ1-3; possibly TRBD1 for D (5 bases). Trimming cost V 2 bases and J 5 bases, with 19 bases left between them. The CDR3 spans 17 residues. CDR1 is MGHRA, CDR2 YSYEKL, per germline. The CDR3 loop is CASSQMGPLPERNTIYF. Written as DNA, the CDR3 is TGCGCCAGCAGCCAAATGGGACCCTTGCCCGAACGAAACACCATATATTTT.

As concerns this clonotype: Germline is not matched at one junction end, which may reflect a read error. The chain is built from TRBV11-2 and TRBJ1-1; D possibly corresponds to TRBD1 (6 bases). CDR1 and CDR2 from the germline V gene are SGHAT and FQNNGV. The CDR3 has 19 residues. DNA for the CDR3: TGTACCAGCCGGAGACCGGGGGGAAGACCGGGACACAGGAACACTGAAGCTTTCTTT. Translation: CTSRRPGGRPGHRNTEAFF.

The CDR3 here is CASSNRGRDEKLFF. In nucleotides, the CDR3 is TGTGCCAGTAGCAACAGGGGCCGGGATGAAAAACTGTTTTTT. This chain connects TRBV19 to TRBJ1-4; the match to TRBD1 covers 7 bases. The length of the CDR3 is 14 residues. Looked up from germline, CDR1 is LNHDA and CDR2 is SQIVND (reference sequence). With 6 bases clipped from V and 6 bases from J, the junction kept 7 bases outside the gene matches. The whole variable domain, remainder taken from reference TRBV19 and TRBJ1-4, is DGGITQSPKYLFRKEGQNVTLSCEQNLNHDAMYWYRQDPGQGLRLIYYSQIVNDFQKGDIAEGYSVSREKKESFPLTVTSAQKNPTAFYLCASSNRGRDEKLFFGSGTQLSVL.

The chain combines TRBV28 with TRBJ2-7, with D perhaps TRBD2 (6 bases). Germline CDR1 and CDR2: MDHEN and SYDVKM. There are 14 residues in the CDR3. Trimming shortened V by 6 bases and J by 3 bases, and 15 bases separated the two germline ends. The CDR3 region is CASRPGSSYYEQYF. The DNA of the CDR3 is TGTGCCAGCAGGCCCGGGAGTAGTTACTACGAGCAGTACTTC. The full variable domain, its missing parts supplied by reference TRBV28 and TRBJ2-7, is DVKVTQSSRYLVKRTGEKVFLECVQDMDHENMFWYRQDPGLGLRLIYFSYDVKMKEKGDIPEGYSVSREKKERFSLILESASTNQTSMYLCASRPGSSYYEQYFGPGTRLTVT.

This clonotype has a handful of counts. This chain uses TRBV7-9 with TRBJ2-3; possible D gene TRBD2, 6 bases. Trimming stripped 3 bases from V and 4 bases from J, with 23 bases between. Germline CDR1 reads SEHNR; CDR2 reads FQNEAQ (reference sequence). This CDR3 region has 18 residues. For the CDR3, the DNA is TGTGCCAGCAGCTTGGGATCGTTCGGGAGCGGTGGCGCAGATACGCAGTATTTT. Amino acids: CASSLGSFGSGGADTQYF.

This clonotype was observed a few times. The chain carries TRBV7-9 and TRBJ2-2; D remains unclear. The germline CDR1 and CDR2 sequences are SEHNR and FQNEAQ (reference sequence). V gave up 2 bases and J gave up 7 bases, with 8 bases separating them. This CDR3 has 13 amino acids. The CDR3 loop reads CASSLLYGGELFF. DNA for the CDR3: TGTGCCAGCAGCTTACTGTATGGCGGGGAGCTGTTTTTT. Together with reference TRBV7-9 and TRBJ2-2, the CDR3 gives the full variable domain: DTGVSQNPRHKITKRGQNVTFRCDPISEHNRLYWYRQTLGQGPEFLTYFQNEAQLEKSRLLSDRFSAERPKGSFSTLEIQRTEQGDSAMYLCASSLLYGGELFFGEGSRLTVL.

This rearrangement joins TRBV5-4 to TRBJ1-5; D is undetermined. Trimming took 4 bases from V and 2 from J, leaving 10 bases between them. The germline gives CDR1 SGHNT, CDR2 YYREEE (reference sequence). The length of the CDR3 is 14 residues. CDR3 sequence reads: CASSRGGGNQPQHF. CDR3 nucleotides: TGTGCCAGCAGCCGGGGTGGGGGCAATCAGCCCCAGCATTTT.

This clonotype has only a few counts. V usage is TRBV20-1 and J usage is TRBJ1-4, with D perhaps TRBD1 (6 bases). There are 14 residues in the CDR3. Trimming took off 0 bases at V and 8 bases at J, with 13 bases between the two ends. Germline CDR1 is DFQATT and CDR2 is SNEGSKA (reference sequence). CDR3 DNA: TGCAGTGCTAGAGAGGGGGCTGGGGACGAAAAACTGTTTTTT. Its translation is CSAREGAGDEKLFF.

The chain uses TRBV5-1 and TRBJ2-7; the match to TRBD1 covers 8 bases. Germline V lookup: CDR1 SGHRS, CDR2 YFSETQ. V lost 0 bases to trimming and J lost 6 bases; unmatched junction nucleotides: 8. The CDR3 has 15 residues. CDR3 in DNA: TGCGCCAGCAGCTTGGAAGCAGGGGGCTCAAGCGAGCAGTACTTC. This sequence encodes CASSLEAGGSSEQYF.

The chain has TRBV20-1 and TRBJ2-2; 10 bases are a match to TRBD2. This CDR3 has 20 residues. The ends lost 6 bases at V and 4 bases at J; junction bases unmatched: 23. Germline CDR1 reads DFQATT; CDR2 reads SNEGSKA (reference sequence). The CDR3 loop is CSARAGSSVSGGATTGELFF. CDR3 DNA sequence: TGCAGTGCCAGGGCAGGCTCATCCGTCAGCGGGGGGGCCACCACCGGGGAGCTGTTTTTT.

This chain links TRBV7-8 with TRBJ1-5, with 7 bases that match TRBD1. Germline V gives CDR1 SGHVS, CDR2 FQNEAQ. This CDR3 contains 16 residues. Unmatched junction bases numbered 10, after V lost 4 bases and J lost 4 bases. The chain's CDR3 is CASSSRVDRPNQPQHF. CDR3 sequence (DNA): TGTGCCAGCAGCTCGAGGGTGGACAGGCCGAATCAGCCCCAGCATTTT.

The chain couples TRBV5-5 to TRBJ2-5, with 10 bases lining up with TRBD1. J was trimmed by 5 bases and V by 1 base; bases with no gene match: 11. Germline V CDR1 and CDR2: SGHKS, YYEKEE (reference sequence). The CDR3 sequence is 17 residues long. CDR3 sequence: CASSLLDRGRGRETQYF. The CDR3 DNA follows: TGTGCCAGCAGCTTGCTAGACAGGGGGCGGGGGAGGGAGACCCAGTACTTC.

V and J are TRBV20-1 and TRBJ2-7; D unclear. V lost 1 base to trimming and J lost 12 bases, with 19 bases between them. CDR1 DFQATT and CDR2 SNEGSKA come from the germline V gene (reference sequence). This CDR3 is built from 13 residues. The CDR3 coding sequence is TGCAGTGCTAGAGGGTTTCAGTCTTTACGGTGGTACTTC. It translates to CSARGFQSLRWYF.

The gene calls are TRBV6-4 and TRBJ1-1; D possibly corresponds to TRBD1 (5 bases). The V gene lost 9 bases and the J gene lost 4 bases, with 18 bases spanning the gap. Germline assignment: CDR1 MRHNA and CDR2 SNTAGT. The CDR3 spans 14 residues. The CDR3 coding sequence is TGTGCCAGTTTCCGAGGGCCTCAGGGCACTGAAGCTTTCTTT. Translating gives CASFRGPQGTEAFF.

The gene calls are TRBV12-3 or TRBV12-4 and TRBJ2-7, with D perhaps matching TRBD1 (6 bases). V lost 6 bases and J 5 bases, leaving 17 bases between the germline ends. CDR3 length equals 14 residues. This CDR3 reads CASSLSPGVNEQYF. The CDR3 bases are TGTGCCAGCAGCCTCTCGCCAGGGGTCAACGAGCAGTACTTC.

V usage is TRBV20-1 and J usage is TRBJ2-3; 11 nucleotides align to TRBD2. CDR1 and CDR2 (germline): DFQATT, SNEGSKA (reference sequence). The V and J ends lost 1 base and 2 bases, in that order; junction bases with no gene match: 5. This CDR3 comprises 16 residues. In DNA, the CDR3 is TGCAGTGCTAGAGCCGGGACTAGCGGATACACAGATACGCAGTATTTT. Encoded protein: CSARAGTSGYTDTQYF.

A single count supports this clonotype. The chain's CDR3 is CASSDRAIETQYF. CDR3 coding DNA: TGTGCCAGTAGTGACAGGGCGATTGAGACCCAGTACTTC. The V gene is TRBV19, the J gene TRBJ2-5; 7 bases are a match to TRBD1. CDR3 length: 13 amino acids. Germline values: CDR1 LNHDA, CDR2 SQIVND (reference sequence). V was clipped by 5 bases and J by 5 bases; unmatched bases: 5.

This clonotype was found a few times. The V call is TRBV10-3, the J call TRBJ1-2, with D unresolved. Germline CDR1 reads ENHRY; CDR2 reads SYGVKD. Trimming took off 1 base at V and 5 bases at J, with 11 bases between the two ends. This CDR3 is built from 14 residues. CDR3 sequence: CAISEWRGAYGYTF. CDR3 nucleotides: TGTGCCATCAGTGAGTGGCGGGGAGCGTATGGCTACACCTTC.

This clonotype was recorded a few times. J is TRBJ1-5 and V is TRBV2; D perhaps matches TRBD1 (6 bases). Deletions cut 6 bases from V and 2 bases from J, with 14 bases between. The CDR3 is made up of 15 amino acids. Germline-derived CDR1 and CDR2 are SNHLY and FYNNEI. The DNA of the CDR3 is TGTGCCAGCAGCTTACAGGGTGTAGGCAATCAGCCCCAGCATTTT. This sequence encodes CASSLQGVGNQPQHF.

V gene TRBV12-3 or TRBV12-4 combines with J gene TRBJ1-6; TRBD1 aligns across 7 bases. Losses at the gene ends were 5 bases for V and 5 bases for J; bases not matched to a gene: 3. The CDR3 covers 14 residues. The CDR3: CASSQQGNNSPLHF. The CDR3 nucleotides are TGTGCCAGCAGTCAACAGGGGAATAATTCACCCCTCCACTTT.

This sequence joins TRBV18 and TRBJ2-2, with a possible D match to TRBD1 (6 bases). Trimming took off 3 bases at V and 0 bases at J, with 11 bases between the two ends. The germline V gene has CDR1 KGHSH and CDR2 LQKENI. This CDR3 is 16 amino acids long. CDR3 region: CASSPTGYPNTGELFF. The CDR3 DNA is TGTGCCAGCTCACCCACAGGGTATCCGAACACCGGGGAGCTGTTTTTT.

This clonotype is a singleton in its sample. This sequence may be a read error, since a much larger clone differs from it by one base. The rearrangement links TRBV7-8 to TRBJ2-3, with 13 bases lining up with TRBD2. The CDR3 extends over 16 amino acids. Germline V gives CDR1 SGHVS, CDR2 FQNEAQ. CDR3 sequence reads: CTSSRLAGGLTDTQYF. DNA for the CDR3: TGTACCAGCAGCCGACTAGCGGGGGGTCTCACAGATACGCAGTATTTT.

The chain's CDR3 is CASSYVHGGRYNEQFF. DNA of the CDR3: TGTGCCAGCAGTTACGTGCACGGGGGACGGTACAATGAGCAGTTCTTC. The V gene is TRBV6-5, the J gene TRBJ2-1; possibly TRBD2 for D (6 bases). V lost 2 bases, J lost 4 bases, and 15 bases lay in between. This CDR3 has 16 amino acids. Germline CDR1 and CDR2: MNHEY and SVGAGI.